One sample yielded the 26 T cell receptor beta chains listed below, sequenced in a study of PD-1 blockade in classical Hodgkin lymphoma. As to time point: newly diagnosed, previously untreated cHL patient sample. After PBMCs were thawed, their CD8+ T cells were isolated by magnetic negative selection. Sequenced by immunoSEQ multiplex PCR; TCRdb stores in-frame clones only, minus some. The sample includes 11,000 to 15,000 clones, 91% of them seen just once. Sequencing was performed on CD8+ T cells from blood. Receptor source: a human donor with classical Hodgkin lymphoma.

CDR3 sequence: CASSPRRGNTQYF. The DNA of the CDR3 is TGTGCCAGCAGCCCGAGGCGAGGAAATACGCAGTATTTT. The genes are TRBV9 and TRBJ2-3; D is unclear. CDR1 SGDLS and CDR2 YYNGEE come from the germline V gene. This CDR3 is 13 amino acids long. The germline V and J ends were trimmed by 4 bases and 7 bases, with 13 bases remaining between them.

This sequence joins TRBV27 and TRBJ2-7, with 7 bases that match TRBD1. The ends lost 5 bases at V and 0 bases at J; junction bases unmatched: 10. This CDR3 contains 16 residues. Germline V gene lookup returns CDR1 MNHEY and CDR2 SMNVEV (reference sequence). The CDR3 DNA sequence: TGTGCCAGCAGTCCCGCCGCCGGACAGGTCTCCTACGAGCAGTACTTC. Translated: CASSPAAGQVSYEQYF.

The rearrangement uses TRBV13 and TRBJ2-1; 8 bases are shared with TRBD2. V was clipped by 5 bases and J by 4 bases; unmatched bases: 7. The CDR3 is 15 amino acids. The V gene's germline CDR1 is PRHDT and CDR2 FYEKMQ (reference sequence). In DNA form, the CDR3 reads TGTGCCAGCAGCCCCCGGACTAGCAGATACAATGAGCAGTTCTTC. It is translated as CASSPRTSRYNEQFF.

The chain recombines TRBV28 with TRBJ2-7, with D hard to call. In germline, CDR1 is MDHEN, CDR2 SYDVKM. The CDR3 extends over 12 amino acids. The V end was cut by 5 bases, the J end by 6 bases, with 11 bases between. This CDR3 reads CASSPHVGEQYF. DNA of the CDR3: TGTGCCAGCAGTCCCCATGTCGGCGAGCAGTACTTC. The full variable domain, with the rest looked up from reference TRBV28 and TRBJ2-7, is DVKVTQSSRYLVKRTGEKVFLECVQDMDHENMFWYRQDPGLGLRLIYFSYDVKMKEKGDIPEGYSVSREKKERFSLILESASTNQTSMYLCASSPHVGEQYFGPGTRLTVT.

The gene calls are TRBV27 and TRBJ2-1; the D gene is possibly TRBD1 (6 bases). The CDR3 totals 15 residues. The germline V and J ends were trimmed by 2 bases and 2 bases, with 10 bases remaining between them. Germline V gene data show CDR1 as MNHEY and CDR2 as SMNVEV (reference sequence). The CDR3: CASSLTRGPYNEQFF. The DNA of the CDR3 is TGTGCCAGCAGTTTAACCAGGGGTCCCTACAATGAGCAGTTCTTC.

CDR3 nucleotides: TGCGCCAGCAGCGTTCGACCCGACCTTAGCTCACCCCTCCACTTT. It is translated as CASSVRPDLSSPLHF. This chain joins TRBV4-1 and TRBJ1-6; D uncertain. CDR1 MGHRA and CDR2 YSYEKL come from the germline V gene. This CDR3 contains 15 residues. Deletions cut 5 bases from V and 10 bases from J, with 18 bases between.

The chain combines TRBV6-1 with TRBJ1-2; TRBD1 aligns across 7 bases. After removal of 6 bases from V and 6 bases from J, the junction contained 13 bases not matched to a gene. Germline V CDR1 and CDR2: MNHNS, SASEGT. The length of the CDR3 is 15 residues. The CDR3 DNA sequence: TGTGCCAGCAGACCCCCTGACAGGGCGGCGGATGGCTACACCTTC. It codes for CASRPPDRAADGYTF.

V is TRBV28 and J is TRBJ1-5; D is uncertain. This CDR3 region has 13 residues. Germline CDR1 and CDR2: MDHEN and SYDVKM. Trimming took 2 bases from V and 3 from J, leaving 5 bases between them. The CDR3 coding sequence is TGTGCCAGCAGTTTAGGTTACAATCAGCCCCAGCATTTT. This sequence encodes CASSLGYNQPQHF.

The V and J genes are TRBV2 and TRBJ2-4; D is uncertain. This CDR3 is 13 amino acids long. Trimming took 7 bases from V and 0 from J, leaving 7 bases between them. Germline CDR1 SNHLY, CDR2 FYNNEI. CDR3 sequence: CASIEPAKNIQYF. For the CDR3, the DNA is TGTGCCAGCATTGAGCCAGCCAAAAACATTCAGTACTTC.

This chain connects TRBV23-1 to TRBJ2-7, with D unclear. TRBV23-1 is an open reading frame whose function is uncertain. V lost 8 bases to trimming and J lost 6 bases, with 20 bases between them. The CDR3 runs to 14 residues. Here the CDR3 reads CASAPRFGSREQYV. The CDR3 region has the DNA TGCGCCAGCGCCCCGAGGTTTGGATCTCGCGAGCAGTACGTC.

The table lists this clone with a few counts. The gene calls are TRBV2 and TRBJ2-7; D is possibly TRBD1 (5 bases). CDR1 SNHLY and CDR2 FYNNEI come from the germline V gene. The CDR3 runs to 13 residues. V was cut by 6 bases and J by 2 bases, with 11 bases left in between. The CDR3 protein is CASSYRSPYEQYV. CDR3 in DNA: TGTGCCAGCAGCTACAGGAGCCCCTACGAGCAGTACGTC.

This sequence joins TRBV10-3 and TRBJ2-7; D might be TRBD1 or TRBD2, each matching 5 bases. Germline lookup yields CDR1 ENHRY and CDR2 SYGVKD. V lost 8 bases and J 0 bases, leaving 17 bases between the germline ends. The CDR3 sequence is 15 residues long. CDR3 amino acids: CAIQPESGHSYEQYV. The CDR3 DNA follows: TGTGCCATCCAGCCGGAGTCGGGGCACTCCTACGAGCAGTACGTC.

The chain joins TRBV7-3 to TRBJ2-3; D might be TRBD2 (6 bases). The CDR3 is 16 residues long. V shed 1 base and J shed 7 bases, with 18 bases lying between them. CDR1 is SGHTA and CDR2 is FQGTGA in the germline V gene. The CDR3 nucleotides are TGTGCCAGCAGCTTAAGTGGCGGGGAGCAAATGAATACGCAGTATTTT. As protein: CASSLSGGEQMNTQYF.

The chain links TRBV30 to TRBJ2-1, with 7 bases lining up with TRBD2. V trimming: 4 bases; J trimming: 5 bases; junction bases outside the gene matches: 11. This CDR3 spans 15 amino acids. Germline assignment: CDR1 GTSNPN and CDR2 SVGIG (reference sequence). CDR3 DNA sequence: TGTGCCTGGACTCGGGGTTCGGGAGGCCACAATGAGCAGTTCTTC. It codes for CAWTRGSGGHNEQFF.

This chain links TRBV7-8 with TRBJ2-1; 12 bases fit TRBD2. Looked up from germline, CDR1 is SGHVS and CDR2 is FQNEAQ. The CDR3 extends over 16 amino acids. V gave up 5 bases and J gave up 8 bases; unmatched junction bases: 10. As DNA, the CDR3 is TGTGCCAGCAGCGCCCCTTCGGGGACTAGCGGGCATGAGCAGTTCTTC. It yields the protein CASSAPSGTSGHEQFF.

This chain links TRBV6-5 with TRBJ2-2, with D unresolved. This CDR3 is built from 12 residues. V lost 6 bases and J 2 bases, leaving 4 bases between the germline ends. Per germline, CDR1 MNHEY and CDR2 SVGAGI. As DNA, the CDR3 is TGTGCCAGCAGCCCCAACACCGGGGAGCTGTTTTTT. This gives the protein CASSPNTGELFF.

The chain joins TRBV6-5 to TRBJ1-1; D ambiguous. CDR1 and CDR2 (germline): MNHEY, SVGAGI. There are 11 residues in the CDR3. Trimming removed 6 bases from V and 4 bases from J, with 6 bases in between. CDR3 nucleotide sequence: TGTGCCAGCAGGGAGGGCACTGAAGCTTTCTTT. Translated: CASREGTEAFF.

The V and J genes are TRBV28 and TRBJ2-7, with TRBD1 matching over 8 bases. CDR3 size: 14 residues. The germline V gene has CDR1 MDHEN and CDR2 SYDVKM. The ends lost 5 bases at V and 6 bases at J; junction bases unmatched: 9. CDR3 sequence (DNA): TGTGCCAGCAGTCCCGGGACAGGTTGGCGCGAGCAGTACGTC. It yields the protein CASSPGTGWREQYV.

The chain employs TRBV4-1 and TRBJ2-7; TRBD1 might be the D (6 bases). Germline V gene data show CDR1 as MGHRA and CDR2 as YSYEKL. Trimming pared 5 bases from V and 3 bases from J, leaving 20 bases between. The CDR3 consists of 16 residues. CDR3: CASSGGIQEEHYEQYF. As DNA, the CDR3 is TGCGCCAGCAGCGGGGGCATCCAGGAAGAACACTACGAGCAGTACTTC.

The V gene is TRBV11-2, the J gene TRBJ1-1; the D gene is possibly TRBD1 (5 bases). The V end was cut by 5 bases, the J end by 3 bases, with 16 bases between. The CDR3 sequence is 15 residues long. Germline V gene lookup returns CDR1 SGHAT and CDR2 FQNNGV. The CDR3: CASSLTVDWDTEAFF. CDR3 DNA: TGTGCCAGCAGCCTGACAGTGGATTGGGACACTGAAGCTTTCTTT. The entire variable domain, with the rest obtained from reference TRBV11-2 and TRBJ1-1, is as follows: EAGVAQSPRYKIIEKRQSVAFWCNPISGHATLYWYQQILGQGPKLLIQFQNNGVVDDSQLPKDRFSAERLKGVDSTLKIQPAKLEDSAVYLCASSLTVDWDTEAFFGQGTRLTVV.

The rearrangement links TRBV7-9 to TRBJ1-2; D is unclear. Germline lookup yields CDR1 SEHNR and CDR2 FQNEAQ (reference sequence). V shed 7 bases and J shed 7 bases, with 19 bases lying between them. The CDR3 runs 14 residues. The CDR3 sequence: CASIPPDRAVGYTF. The CDR3 bases are TGTGCCAGCATCCCCCCCGACCGGGCGGTTGGCTACACCTTC.

This chain uses TRBV27 with TRBJ2-1, with 7 bases lining up with TRBD2. CDR3 length equals 15 residues. Germline assignment: CDR1 MNHEY and CDR2 SMNVEV (reference sequence). The ends lost 3 bases at V and 3 bases at J; junction bases unmatched: 5. CDR3 sequence reads: CASSFPAGLYNEQFF. CDR3 coding DNA: TGTGCCAGCAGTTTCCCAGCGGGACTCTACAATGAGCAGTTCTTC.

There are a few counts of this clone. V usage is TRBV10-2 and J usage is TRBJ2-7, with unresolved D. V was pared by 2 bases and J by 2 bases, with 7 bases between. Germline lookup yields CDR1 WSHSY and CDR2 SAAADI. The CDR3 loop spans 13 amino acids. The CDR3 reads CASSEGRTYEQYF. CDR3 DNA sequence: TGCGCCAGCAGTGAGGGCAGGACCTACGAGCAGTACTTC.

The chain joins TRBV7-8 to TRBJ2-7, with D tentatively TRBD1 (6 bases). V lost 1 base and J 4 bases, leaving 8 bases between the germline ends. Germline CDR1 is SGHVS and CDR2 is FQNEAQ. The CDR3 has 13 residues. CDR3 nucleotide sequence: TGTGCCAGCAGCTTAGGACAGGTGTACGAGCAGTACGTC. Its protein is CASSLGQVYEQYV.

This chain uses TRBV11-1 with TRBJ2-2; TRBD2 agrees at 7 bases. The germline V gene has CDR1 SGHAT and CDR2 FQDESV (reference sequence). CDR3 size: 14 residues. V lost 6 bases and J lost 2; bases outside the gene matches: 3. The CDR3 is CASSWGGNTGELFF. The CDR3 bases are TGTGCCAGCAGTTGGGGGGGTAACACCGGGGAGCTGTTTTTT.

The genes are TRBV9 and TRBJ2-7; TRBD2 might be the D (5 bases). Germline CDR1 and CDR2: SGDLS and YYNGEE. This CDR3 is 13 amino acids long. V shed 0 bases and J shed 5 bases, with 9 bases lying between them. CDR3 in DNA: TGTGCCAGCAGCGTAGAAGAGGGAAACGAGCAGTACTTC. This codes for CASSVEEGNEQYF.